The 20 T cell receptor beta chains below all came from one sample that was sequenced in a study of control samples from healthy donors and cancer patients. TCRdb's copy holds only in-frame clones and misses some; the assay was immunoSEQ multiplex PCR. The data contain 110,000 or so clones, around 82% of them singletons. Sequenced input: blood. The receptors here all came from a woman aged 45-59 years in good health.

This CDR3 reads CASSPERQGYYGYTF. The CDR3 DNA reads as TGTGCCAGCAGTCCGGAAAGACAGGGTTATTATGGCTACACCTTC. The chain has TRBV28 and TRBJ1-2; TRBD1 matches at 7 bases. CDR1 and CDR2 from the germline V gene are MDHEN and SYDVKM. V lost 5 bases to trimming and J lost 5 bases; unmatched junction nucleotides: 11. CDR3 length: 15 residues.

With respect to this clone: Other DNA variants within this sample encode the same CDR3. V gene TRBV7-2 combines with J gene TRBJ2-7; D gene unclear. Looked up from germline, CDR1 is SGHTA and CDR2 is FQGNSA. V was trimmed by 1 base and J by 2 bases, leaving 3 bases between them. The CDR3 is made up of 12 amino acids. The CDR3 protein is CASSLVTYEQYF. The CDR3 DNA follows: TGTGCCAGCAGCTTAGTAACCTACGAGCAGTACTTC.

The CDR3 sequence is CATSTGLGGVTGELFF. The CDR3 DNA is TGTGCCACCAGTACCGGATTGGGGGGGGTCACCGGGGAGCTGTTTTTT. V gene TRBV19 combines with J gene TRBJ2-2; 7 nucleotides line up with TRBD2. CDR3 length equals 16 residues. Per the germline V gene, CDR1 is LNHDA and CDR2 is SQIVND (reference sequence). The V segment lost 10 bases and the J segment 4 bases; nucleotides outside the gene matches: 15. Full variable domain (rest looked up from reference TRBV19 and TRBJ2-2): DGGITQSPKYLFRKEGQNVTLSCEQNLNHDAMYWYRQDPGQGLRLIYYSQIVNDFQKGDIAEGYSVSREKKESFPLTVTSAQKNPTAFYLCATSTGLGGVTGELFFGEGSRLTVL.

CDR3 in amino acids: CASSSRQSEQFF. In nucleotides, the CDR3 is TGTGCCAGCAGCTCCCGACAGTCTGAGCAGTTCTTC. The chain combines TRBV11-2 with TRBJ2-1, with a weak D call TRBD1 (5 bases). CDR3 size: 12 residues. CDR1 and CDR2 (germline): SGHAT, FQNNGV. The V and J ends lost 4 bases and 9 bases respectively, with 10 bases between them.

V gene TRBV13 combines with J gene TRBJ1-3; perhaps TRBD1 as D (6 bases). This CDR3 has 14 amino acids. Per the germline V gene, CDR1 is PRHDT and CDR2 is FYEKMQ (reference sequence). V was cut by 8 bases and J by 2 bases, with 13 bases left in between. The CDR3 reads CASGTWKTGNTIYF. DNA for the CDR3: TGTGCCAGCGGGACATGGAAGACTGGAAACACCATATATTTT.

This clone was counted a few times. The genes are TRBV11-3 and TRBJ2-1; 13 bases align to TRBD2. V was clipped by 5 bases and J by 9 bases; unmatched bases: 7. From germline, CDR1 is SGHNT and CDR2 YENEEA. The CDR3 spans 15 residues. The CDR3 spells CASSPRLAGGVEQFF. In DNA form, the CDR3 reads TGTGCCAGCAGCCCTCGACTAGCGGGAGGCGTTGAGCAGTTCTTC.

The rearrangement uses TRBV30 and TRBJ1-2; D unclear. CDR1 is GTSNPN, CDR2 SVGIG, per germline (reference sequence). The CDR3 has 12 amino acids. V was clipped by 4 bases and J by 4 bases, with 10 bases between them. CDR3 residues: CAWKGLGYGYTF. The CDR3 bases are TGTGCCTGGAAAGGGCTGGGCTATGGCTACACCTTC.

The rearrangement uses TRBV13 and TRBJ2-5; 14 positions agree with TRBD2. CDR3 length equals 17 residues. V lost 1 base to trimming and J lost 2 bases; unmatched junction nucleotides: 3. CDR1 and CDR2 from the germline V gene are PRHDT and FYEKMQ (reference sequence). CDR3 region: CASSLVGLAGDQETQYF. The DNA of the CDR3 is TGTGCCAGCAGCTTAGTGGGACTAGCGGGGGATCAAGAGACCCAGTACTTC.

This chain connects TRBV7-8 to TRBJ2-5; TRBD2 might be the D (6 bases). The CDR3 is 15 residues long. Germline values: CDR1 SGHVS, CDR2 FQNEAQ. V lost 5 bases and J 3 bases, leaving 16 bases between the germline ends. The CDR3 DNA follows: TGTGCCAGCAGCGAGCGGGCAGGACCTAAAGAGACCCAGTACTTC. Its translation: CASSERAGPKETQYF.

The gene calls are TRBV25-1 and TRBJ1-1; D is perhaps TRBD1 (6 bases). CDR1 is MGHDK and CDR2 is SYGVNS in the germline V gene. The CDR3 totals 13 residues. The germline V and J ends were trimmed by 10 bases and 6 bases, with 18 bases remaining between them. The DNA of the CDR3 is TGTGCCACCGAAGGCCTCTACAGGGCTGAAGCTTTCTTT. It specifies CATEGLYRAEAFF.

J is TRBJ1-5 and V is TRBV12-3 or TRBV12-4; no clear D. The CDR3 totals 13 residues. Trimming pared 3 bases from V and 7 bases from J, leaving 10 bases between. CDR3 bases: TGTGCCAGCAGTTTCTCCCAACAACAGCCCCAGCATTTT. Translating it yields CASSFSQQQPQHF.

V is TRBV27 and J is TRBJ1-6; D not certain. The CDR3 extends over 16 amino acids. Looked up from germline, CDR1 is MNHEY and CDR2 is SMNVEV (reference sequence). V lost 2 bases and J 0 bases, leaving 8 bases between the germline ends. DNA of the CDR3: TGTGCCAGCAGTTTAGAGAGGAGCTCCTATAATTCACCCCTCCACTTT. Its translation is CASSLERSSYNSPLHF.

The CDR3 DNA is TGTGCCAGCTCACCCTGGACGGGCGGGGAGCTGTTTTTT. Encoded protein: CASSPWTGGELFF. J is TRBJ2-2 and V is TRBV18; no clear D gene. V lost 3 bases to trimming and J lost 7 bases, with 9 bases between them. The CDR3 consists of 13 residues. Germline assignment: CDR1 KGHSH and CDR2 LQKENI.

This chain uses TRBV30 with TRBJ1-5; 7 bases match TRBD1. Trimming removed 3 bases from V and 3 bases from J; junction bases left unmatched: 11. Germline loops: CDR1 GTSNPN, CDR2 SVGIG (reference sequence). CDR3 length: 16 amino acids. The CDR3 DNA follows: TGTGCCTGGAGCCGTGACAGGGATCGGCTCAATCAGCCCCAGCATTTT. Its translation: CAWSRDRDRLNQPQHF.

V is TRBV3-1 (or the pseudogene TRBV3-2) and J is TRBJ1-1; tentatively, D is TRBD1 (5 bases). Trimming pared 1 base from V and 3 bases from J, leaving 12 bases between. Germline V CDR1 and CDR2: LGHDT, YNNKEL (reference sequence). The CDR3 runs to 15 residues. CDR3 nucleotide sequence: TGTGCCAGCAGCCAAGCAGGGACGGTTGACACTGAAGCTTTCTTT. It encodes CASSQAGTVDTEAFF.

The CDR3 region is CASSQTGAGGNSEQYF. The CDR3 bases are TGTGCCAGCAGCCAAACGGGAGCGGGAGGTAATTCCGAGCAGTACTTC. The rearrangement uses TRBV4-2 and TRBJ2-7; TRBD2 matches at 9 bases. Trimming took 2 bases from V and 6 from J; bases not matched to a gene: 11. This CDR3 region has 16 residues. CDR1 and CDR2 (germline): LGHNA, YNFKEQ.

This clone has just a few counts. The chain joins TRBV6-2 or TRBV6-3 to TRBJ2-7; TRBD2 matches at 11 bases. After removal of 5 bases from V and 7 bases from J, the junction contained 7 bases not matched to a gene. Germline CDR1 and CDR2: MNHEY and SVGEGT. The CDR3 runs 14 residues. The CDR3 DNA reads TGTGCCAGCAGTAAACTAGCGGGAGTAAGGGAGCAGTACTTC. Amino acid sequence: CASSKLAGVREQYF.

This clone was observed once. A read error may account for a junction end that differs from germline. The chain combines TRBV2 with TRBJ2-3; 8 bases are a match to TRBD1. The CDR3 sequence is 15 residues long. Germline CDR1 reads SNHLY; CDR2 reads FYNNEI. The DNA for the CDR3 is TGTGCCAGCAGGGAAGGACAGGGCCGGACAGATACGCAGTATTTT. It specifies CASREGQGRTDTQYF.

CDR3 DNA: TGCGCCAGCAGCCTTCGGACTAGCGGGGCCGGGGAGACCCAGTACTTC. Residues: CASSLRTSGAGETQYF. The V call is TRBV4-1, the J call TRBJ2-5; 12 bases line up with TRBD2. Germline CDR1 and CDR2: MGHRA and YSYEKL. CDR3 length equals 16 residues. The ends lost 4 bases at V and 5 bases at J; junction bases unmatched: 8.

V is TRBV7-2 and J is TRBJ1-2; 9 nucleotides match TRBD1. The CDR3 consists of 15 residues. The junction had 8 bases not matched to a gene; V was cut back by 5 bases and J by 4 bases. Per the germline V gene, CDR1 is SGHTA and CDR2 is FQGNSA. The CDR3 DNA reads TGTGCCAGCAGCGCTCAACAGGGGGCAGGCTATGGCTACACCTTC. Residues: CASSAQQGAGYGYTF.